The present TCR beta chain was sequenced within a study of beta chain features in type 1 diabetes. This clone occurred a few times. The isolated RNA, all of it, was reverse transcribed, so expressed TCRB transcripts were what got sequenced. Sequencing was performed with immunoSEQ multiplex PCR; in TCRdb, only in-frame clones are kept and a portion is missing. The repertoire consists of 160,000 or so clones, with over 7.5% occurring once and the leading ten covering about 2.5%. The specimen sequenced was central memory CD4+ T cells from blood. The receptor was isolated from a woman between 18 and 29 years old in good health.

CDR3 in amino acids: CASSEYMRNSPLHF. CDR3 DNA sequence: TGTGCCAGCAGTGAATATATGCGTAATTCACCCCTCCACTTT. The chain combines TRBV25-1 with TRBJ1-6, with D uncertain. CDR3 size: 14 residues. The germline CDR1 and CDR2 sequences are MGHDK and SYGVNS. Trimming pared 0 bases from V and 6 bases from J, leaving 6 bases between.